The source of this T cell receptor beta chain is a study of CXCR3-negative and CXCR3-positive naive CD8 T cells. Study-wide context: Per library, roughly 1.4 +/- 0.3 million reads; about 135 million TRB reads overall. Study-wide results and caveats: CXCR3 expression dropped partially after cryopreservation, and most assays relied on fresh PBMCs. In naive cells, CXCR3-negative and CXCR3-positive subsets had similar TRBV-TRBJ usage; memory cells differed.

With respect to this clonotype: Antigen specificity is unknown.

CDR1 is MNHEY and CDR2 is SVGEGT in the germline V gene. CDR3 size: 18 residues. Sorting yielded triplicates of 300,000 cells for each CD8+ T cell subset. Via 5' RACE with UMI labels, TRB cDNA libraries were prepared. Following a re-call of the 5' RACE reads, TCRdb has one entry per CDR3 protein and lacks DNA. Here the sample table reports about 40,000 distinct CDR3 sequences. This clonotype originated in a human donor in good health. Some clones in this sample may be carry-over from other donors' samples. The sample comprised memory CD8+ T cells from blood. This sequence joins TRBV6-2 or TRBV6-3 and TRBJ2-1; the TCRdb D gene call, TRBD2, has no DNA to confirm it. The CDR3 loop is CASSSLWTSGALYNEQFF.